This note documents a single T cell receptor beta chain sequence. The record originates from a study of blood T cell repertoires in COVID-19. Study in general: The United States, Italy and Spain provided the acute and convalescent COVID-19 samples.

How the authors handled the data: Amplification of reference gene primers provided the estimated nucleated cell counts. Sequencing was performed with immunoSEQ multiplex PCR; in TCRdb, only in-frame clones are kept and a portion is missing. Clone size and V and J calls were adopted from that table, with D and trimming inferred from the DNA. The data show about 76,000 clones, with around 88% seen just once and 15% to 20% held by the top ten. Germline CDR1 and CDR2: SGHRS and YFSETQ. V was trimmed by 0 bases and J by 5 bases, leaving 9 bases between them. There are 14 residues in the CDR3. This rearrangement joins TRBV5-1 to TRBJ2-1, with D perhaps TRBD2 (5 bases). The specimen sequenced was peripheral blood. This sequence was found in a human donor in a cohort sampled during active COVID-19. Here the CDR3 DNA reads TGCGCCAGCAGCTTGGCTAGGGAGCACAATGAGCAGTTCTTC. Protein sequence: CASSLAREHNEQFF.